A selection of T cell receptor beta chains follows, all from one sample in a study of blood T cell repertoires in COVID-19. TCRdb's table, derived via immunoSEQ multiplex PCR, lists solely in-frame clones and lacks some. The table shows roughly 240,000 clones, with about 82% occurring only once. Sequencing used PBMCs or T cells enriched from blood (not recorded which). The receptor source for this set is a woman aged 50 to 65 who had recovered from COVID-19. The CDR3 runs from the conserved cysteine through the conserved F or W. A D gene is named only where the DNA matches it firmly. Clone size is stated in some rows and not others, as once, few, many or a class when expanded.

size	D	V	J	DNA	CDR3
once	-	TRBV19	TRBJ1-2	TGTGCCAGTAGTAGTGGGACCGGGGGGATCTATGGCTACACCTTC	CASSSGTGGIYGYTF
-	-	TRBV7-6	TRBJ2-7	TGTGCCAGCAGCTCCTCAGCGGAGGGATCAGGGTACGAGCAGTACTTC	CASSSSAEGSGYEQYF
few	-	TRBV24-1	TRBJ2-3	TGTGCCACTTCCGTTAGCGGCTCTAGCACAGATACGCAGTATTTT	CATSVSGSSTDTQYF
once	TRBD1	TRBV5-1	TRBJ1-3	TGCGCCAGCAGCCCGCAAGGCCGGACAGGGTTCGGAAACACCATATATTTT	CASSPQGRTGFGNTIYF
-	TRBD1	TRBV7-2	TRBJ1-2	TGTGCCAGCAGCTCACGACAGGGACTTAACTATGGCTACACCTTC	CASSSRQGLNYGYTF
few	-	TRBV7-2	TRBJ1-5	TGTGCCAGCAGCCCAGGGCAGGGGCTATTGGGCAATCAGCCCCAGCATTTT	CASSPGQGLLGNQPQHF
-	-	TRBV9	TRBJ1-1	TGTGCCAGCAGCGTAGTCCGCAGGAGGGACACTGAAGCTTTCTTT	CASSVVRRRDTEAFF
-	-	TRBV4-1	TRBJ2-7	TGCGCCAGCAGCCAAGATGGGAACCGGGCGGGGGAGCAGTACTTC	CASSQDGNRAGEQYF
-	-	TRBV6-5	TRBJ2-2	TGTGCCAGCAGTTACCTCGGGACCGGGGAGCTGTTTTTT	CASSYLGTGELFF
-	TRBD1	TRBV28	TRBJ1-6	TGTGCCAGCAGTTTTAAGGGGGCGAACAATTCACCCCTCCACTTT	CASSFKGANNSPLHF
-	-	TRBV3-1/TRBV3-2	TRBJ1-6	TGTGCCAGCAGCCAAGCGGGATCGCGTTCGCTCGGAGGCTCACCCCTCCACTTT	CASSQAGSRSLGGSPLHF
-	TRBD1	TRBV28	TRBJ2-7	TGTGCCAGCAGTTCCGCCGGGACAGGATCGTACGAGCAGTACTTC	CASSSAGTGSYEQYF
-	TRBD1	TRBV24-1	TRBJ1-1	TGTGCCACCAGTGATCCGACAGGGGGCAAAGCTTTCTTT	CATSDPTGGKAFF
once	-	TRBV5-6	TRBJ1-2	TGTGCCAGCAGCGCCCGAGGAGGGTCGAGCTATGGCTACACCTTC	CASSARGGSSYGYTF
-	-	TRBV11-2	TRBJ2-2	TGTGCCAGCAGCTCATCTCGGGGCACCGGGGAGCTGTTTTTT	CASSSSRGTGELFF
-	TRBD1	TRBV18	TRBJ1-2	TGTGCCAGCTCACCACTAGGAGGGGGCATTGGCTACACCTTC	CASSPLGGGIGYTF
once	-	TRBV3-1/TRBV3-2	TRBJ2-1	TGTGCCAGCAGCCCCTCGGACACTCGGCCCTACAATGAGCAGTTCTTC	CASSPSDTRPYNEQFF
once	-	TRBV7-9	TRBJ1-4	TGTGCCAGCACCGCGACAGGTGCTAATGAAAAACTGTTTTTT	CASTATGANEKLFF
few	TRBD2	TRBV11-2	TRBJ2-1	TGTGCCAGCAGTCTTAGCGGGAGGGTTTATGAGCAGTTCTTC	CASSLSGRVYEQFF
many	-	TRBV9	TRBJ2-7	TGTGCCAGCAGCGTAGACTTAACGGGTTACGAGCAGTACTTC	CASSVDLTGYEQYF
-	-	TRBV3-1/TRBV3-2	TRBJ1-5	TGTGCCAGCAGCCAGCTAGGGGGCAATCAGCCCCAGCATTTT	CASSQLGGNQPQHF
once	-	TRBV19	TRBJ1-5	TGTGCCAGTAGTACCGCGGCCGGGGGGCCCAATCAGCCCCAGCATTTT	CASSTAAGGPNQPQHF
-	TRBD1	TRBV7-9	TRBJ1-2	TGTGCCAGCAGCTTAGGACAGGGAATGTATGGCTACACCTTC	CASSLGQGMYGYTF
-	TRBD2	TRBV7-2	TRBJ2-5	TGTGCCAGCAACAAGCGGGAGGGGCGGTGGGAGACCCAGTACTTC	CASNKREGRWETQYF
-	TRBD1	TRBV9	TRBJ1-3	TGTGCCAGCAGCGTTTTTGATACCCCGGGACAGCTCTCTGGAAACACCATATATTTT	CASSVFDTPGQLSGNTIYF
-	TRBD1	TRBV5-1	TRBJ1-1	TGCGCCAGCAGCTTGTCAGGGGGCGCCGGGGGAAATGAAGCTTTCTTT	CASSLSGGAGGNEAFF
-	TRBD1	TRBV28	TRBJ1-1	TGTGCCAGCAGTTTATACAGGGGGCGCGGAACTGAAGCTTTCTTT	CASSLYRGRGTEAFF
-	-	TRBV4-1	TRBJ2-2	TGCGCCAGCAGCCATCCTACCAACAGGGCGACCGGGGAGCTGTTTTTT	CASSHPTNRATGELFF
-	-	TRBV3-1/TRBV3-2	TRBJ1-1	TGTGCCAGCAGCCCGCTGGGGGCAGGCTCGACTGAAGCTTTCTTT	CASSPLGAGSTEAFF
-	-	TRBV4-3	TRBJ2-5	TGCGCCAGCAGCCAAGAGGGGCATGTCCAAGAGACCCAGTACTTC	CASSQEGHVQETQYF
-	TRBD1	TRBV7-9	TRBJ1-2	TGTGCCAGCAGCCTAGGGGGCCTTAAAGGCTACACCTTC	CASSLGGLKGYTF
-	TRBD2	TRBV28	TRBJ2-3	TGTGCCAGCAGTTCGGGGACTACCGCTAGCACAGATACGCAGTATTTT	CASSSGTTASTDTQYF
-	TRBD1	TRBV2	TRBJ2-1	TGTGCCAGCAACAGGGGCCCGGGGTTCTTC	CASNRGPGFF
-	-	TRBV7-9	TRBJ1-3	TGTGCCAGCCGAGACGGGACAACTGGAAACACCATATATTTT	CASRDGTTGNTIYF
-	-	TRBV18	TRBJ1-1	TGTGCCAGCTCTTATGACAGGAAGAACACTGAAGCTTTCTTT	CASSYDRKNTEAFF
-	-	TRBV7-9	TRBJ1-2	TGTGCCAGCAGCTTAGTCAACAAATATGGCTACACCTTC	CASSLVNKYGYTF
-	-	TRBV19	TRBJ2-5	TGTGCCAGTAGTAACCTCCTAGTGAAAGAGACCCAGTACTTC	CASSNLLVKETQYF
-	-	TRBV4-1	TRBJ1-6	TGCGCCAGCGGACATTATAATTCACCCCTCCACTTT	CASGHYNSPLHF
once	-	TRBV18	TRBJ2-5	TGTGCCAGCTCAGCGGGGCACCCGGAGACCCAGTACTTC	CASSAGHPETQYF
-	TRBD2	TRBV10-2	TRBJ2-1	TGCGCCAGCAGTGATCTCGGACTAGCGGGGGGGGTTGAGCAGTTCTTC	CASSDLGLAGGVEQFF
-	TRBD2	TRBV4-3	TRBJ2-1	TGCGCCAGCAGCCGTAGCGGGACTTCCTACAATGAGCAGTTCTTC	CASSRSGTSYNEQFF
-	-	TRBV3-1/TRBV3-2	TRBJ1-3	TGTGCCAGCAGCTGGACAGCGAAAGGAAACACCATATATTTT	CASSWTAKGNTIYF